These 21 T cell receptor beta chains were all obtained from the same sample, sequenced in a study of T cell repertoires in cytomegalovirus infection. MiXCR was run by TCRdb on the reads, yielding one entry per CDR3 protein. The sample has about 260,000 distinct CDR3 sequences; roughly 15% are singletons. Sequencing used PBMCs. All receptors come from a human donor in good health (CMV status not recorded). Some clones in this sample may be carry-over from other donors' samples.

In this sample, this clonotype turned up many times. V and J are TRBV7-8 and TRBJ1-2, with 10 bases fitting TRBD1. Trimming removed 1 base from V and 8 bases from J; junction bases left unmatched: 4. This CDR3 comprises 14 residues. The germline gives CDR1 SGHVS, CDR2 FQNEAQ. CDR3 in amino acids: CASSLGQGAFGYTF. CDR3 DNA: TGTGCCAGCAGCTTAGGACAGGGGGCGTTCGGCTACACCTTC.

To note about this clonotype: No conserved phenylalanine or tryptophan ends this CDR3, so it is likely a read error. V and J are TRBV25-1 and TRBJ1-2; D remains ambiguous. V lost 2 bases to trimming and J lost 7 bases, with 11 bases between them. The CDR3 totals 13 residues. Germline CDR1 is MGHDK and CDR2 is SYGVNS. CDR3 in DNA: TGTGCCAGCAGTGAAGGATCTCGCCCTGGCTACACCGTC. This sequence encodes CASSEGSRPGYTV.

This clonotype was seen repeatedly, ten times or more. In DNA form, the CDR3 reads TGTGCCAGCAGCTTATTACAGGGAACCACTGAAGCTTTCTTT. This gives the protein CASSLLQGTTEAFF. This chain connects TRBV7-2 to TRBJ1-1; possible D gene TRBD1, 6 bases. CDR3 size: 14 residues. V lost 2 bases and J lost 4, with 11 bases in between. Germline CDR1 SGHTA, CDR2 FQGNSA.

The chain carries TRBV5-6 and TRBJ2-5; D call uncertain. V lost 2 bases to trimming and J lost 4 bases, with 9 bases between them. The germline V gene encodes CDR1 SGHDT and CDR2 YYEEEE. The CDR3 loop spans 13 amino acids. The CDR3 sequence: CASSLHPGETQYF. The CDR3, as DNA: TGTGCCAGCAGCTTACATCCGGGAGAGACCCAGTACTTC.

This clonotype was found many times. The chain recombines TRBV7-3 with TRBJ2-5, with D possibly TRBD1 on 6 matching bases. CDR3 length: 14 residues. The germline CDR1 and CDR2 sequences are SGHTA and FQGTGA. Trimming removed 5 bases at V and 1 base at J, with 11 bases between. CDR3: CASSPEGGQETQYF. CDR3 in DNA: TGTGCCAGCAGCCCAGAAGGGGGCCAAGAGACCCAGTACTTC.

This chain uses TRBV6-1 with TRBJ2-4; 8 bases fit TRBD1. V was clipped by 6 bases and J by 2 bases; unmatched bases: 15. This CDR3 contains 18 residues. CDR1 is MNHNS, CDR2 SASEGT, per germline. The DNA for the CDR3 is TGTGCCAGCAGAAAACCTTGGACAGGGACGTTGCCCAAAAACATTCAGTACTTC. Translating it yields CASRKPWTGTLPKNIQYF.

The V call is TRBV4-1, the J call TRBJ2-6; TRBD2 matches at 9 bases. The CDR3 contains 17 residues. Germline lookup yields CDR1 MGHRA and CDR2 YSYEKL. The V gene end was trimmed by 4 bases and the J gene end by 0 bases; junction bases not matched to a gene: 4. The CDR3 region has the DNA TGCGCCAGCAGCCGACTAGCGGTCGGCTCTGGGGCCAACGTCCTGACTTTC. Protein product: CASSRLAVGSGANVLTF.

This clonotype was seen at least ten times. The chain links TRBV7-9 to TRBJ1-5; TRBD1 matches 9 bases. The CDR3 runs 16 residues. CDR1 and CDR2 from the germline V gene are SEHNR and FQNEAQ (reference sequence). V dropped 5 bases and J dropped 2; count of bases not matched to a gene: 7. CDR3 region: CASSETGQGGNQPQHF. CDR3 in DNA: TGTGCCAGCAGCGAAACGGGACAGGGAGGCAATCAGCCCCAGCATTTT.

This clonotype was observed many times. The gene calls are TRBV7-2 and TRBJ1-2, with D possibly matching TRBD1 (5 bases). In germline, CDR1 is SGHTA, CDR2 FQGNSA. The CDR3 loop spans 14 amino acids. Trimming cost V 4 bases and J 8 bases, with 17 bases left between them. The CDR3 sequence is CASSYTGPREGYTF. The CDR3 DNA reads TGTGCCAGCAGCTACACGGGACCGAGGGAGGGCTACACCTTC. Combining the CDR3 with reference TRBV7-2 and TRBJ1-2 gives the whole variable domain GAGVSQSPSNKVTEKGKDVELRCDPISGHTALYWYRQSLGQGLEFLIYFQGNSAPDKSGLPSDRFSAERTGGSVSTLTIQRTQQEDSAVYLCASSYTGPREGYTFGSGTRLTVV.

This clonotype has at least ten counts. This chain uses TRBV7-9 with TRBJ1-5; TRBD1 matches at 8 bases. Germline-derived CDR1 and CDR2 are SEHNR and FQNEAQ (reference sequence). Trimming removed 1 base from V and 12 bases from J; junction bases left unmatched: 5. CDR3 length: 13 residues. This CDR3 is CASSLEQGTGQHF. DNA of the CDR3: TGTGCCAGCAGCTTAGAACAAGGGACAGGCCAGCATTTT.

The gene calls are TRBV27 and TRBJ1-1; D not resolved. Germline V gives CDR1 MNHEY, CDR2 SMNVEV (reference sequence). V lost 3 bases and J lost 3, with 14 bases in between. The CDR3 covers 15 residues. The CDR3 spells CASSFLGLGDTEAFF. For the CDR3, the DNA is TGTGCCAGCAGTTTCCTAGGACTTGGTGACACTGAAGCTTTCTTT.

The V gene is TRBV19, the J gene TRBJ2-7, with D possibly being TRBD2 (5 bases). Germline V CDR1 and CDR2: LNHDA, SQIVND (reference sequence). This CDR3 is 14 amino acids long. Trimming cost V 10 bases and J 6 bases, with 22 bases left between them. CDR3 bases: TGTGCCACTTGGGCAGGACCAAGTGAGGGCGAGCAGTACTTC. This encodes CATWAGPSEGEQYF.

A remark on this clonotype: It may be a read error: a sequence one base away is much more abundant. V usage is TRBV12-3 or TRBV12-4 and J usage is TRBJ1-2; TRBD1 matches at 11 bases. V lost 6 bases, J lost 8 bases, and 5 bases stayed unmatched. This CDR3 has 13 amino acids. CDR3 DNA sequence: TGTGCCAGCAGGGGGACAGGGGGTCGGGGCTACACCTTC. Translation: CASRGTGGRGYTF.

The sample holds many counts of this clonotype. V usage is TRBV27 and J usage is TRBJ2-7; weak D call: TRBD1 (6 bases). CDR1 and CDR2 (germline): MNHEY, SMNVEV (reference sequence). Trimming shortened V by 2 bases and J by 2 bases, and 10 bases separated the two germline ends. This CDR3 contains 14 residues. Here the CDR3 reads CASSLTGLTYEQYF. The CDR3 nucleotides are TGTGCCAGCAGTTTAACAGGGTTGACCTACGAGCAGTACTTC.

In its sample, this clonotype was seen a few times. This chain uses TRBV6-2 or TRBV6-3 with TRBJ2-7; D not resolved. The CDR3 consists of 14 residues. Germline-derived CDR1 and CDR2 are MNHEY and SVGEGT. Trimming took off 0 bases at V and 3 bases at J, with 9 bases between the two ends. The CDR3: CASSYSTILYEQYF. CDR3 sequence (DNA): TGTGCCAGCAGTTACTCGACGATTCTCTACGAGCAGTACTTC.

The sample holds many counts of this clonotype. Here the CDR3 DNA reads TGTGCCAGCAGCTTAGGGCAGGGAGTTAATTCACCCCTCCACTTT. Residues: CASSLGQGVNSPLHF. The gene calls are TRBV7-2 and TRBJ1-6; D may be TRBD1 (5 bases). CDR3 length: 15 residues. Between the trimmed V and J ends, which lost 1 base and 6 bases, there was a span of 10 bases. Germline values: CDR1 SGHTA, CDR2 FQGNSA.

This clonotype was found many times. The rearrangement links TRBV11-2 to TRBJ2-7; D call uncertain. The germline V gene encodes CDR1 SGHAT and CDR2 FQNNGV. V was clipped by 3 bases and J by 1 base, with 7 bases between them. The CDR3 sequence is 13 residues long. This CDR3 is CASSFYTSYEQYF. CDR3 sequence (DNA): TGTGCCAGCAGCTTTTATACATCCTACGAGCAGTACTTC. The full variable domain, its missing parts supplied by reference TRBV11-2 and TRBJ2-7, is EAGVAQSPRYKIIEKRQSVAFWCNPISGHATLYWYQQILGQGPKLLIQFQNNGVVDDSQLPKDRFSAERLKGVDSTLKIQPAKLEDSAVYLCASSFYTSYEQYFGPGTRLTVT.

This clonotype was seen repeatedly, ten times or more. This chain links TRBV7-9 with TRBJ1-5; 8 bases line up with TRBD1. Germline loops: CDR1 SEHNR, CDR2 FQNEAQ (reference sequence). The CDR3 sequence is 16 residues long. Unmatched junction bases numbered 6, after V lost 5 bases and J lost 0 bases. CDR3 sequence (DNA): TGTGCCAGCAGCATTAGACAGGGGAGTAGCAATCAGCCCCAGCATTTT. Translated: CASSIRQGSSNQPQHF.

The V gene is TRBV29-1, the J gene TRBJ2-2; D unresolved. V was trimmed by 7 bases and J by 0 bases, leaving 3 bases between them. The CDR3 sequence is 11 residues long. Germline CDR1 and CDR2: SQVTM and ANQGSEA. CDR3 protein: CSGANTGELFF. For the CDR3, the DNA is TGCAGCGGTGCGAACACCGGGGAGCTGTTTTTT.

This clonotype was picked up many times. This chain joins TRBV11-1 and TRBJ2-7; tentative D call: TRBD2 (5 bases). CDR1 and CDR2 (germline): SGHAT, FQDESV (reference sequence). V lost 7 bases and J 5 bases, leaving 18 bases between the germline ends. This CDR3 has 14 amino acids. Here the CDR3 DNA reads TGTGCCAGCACCCGAGAAGTAGCGTGGAACGAGCAGTACTTC. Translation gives CASTREVAWNEQYF.

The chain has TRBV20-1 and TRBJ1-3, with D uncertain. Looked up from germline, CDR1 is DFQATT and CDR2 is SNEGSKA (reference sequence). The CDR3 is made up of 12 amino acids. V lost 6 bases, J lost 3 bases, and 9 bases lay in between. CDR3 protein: CSASPGGNTIYF. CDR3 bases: TGCAGTGCCTCCCCCGGTGGAAACACCATATATTTT.